These 2 T cell receptor beta chains originate from one sample sequenced in a study of neurological immune-mediated disorders. TCRdb re-derived calls from the 5' RACE reads in MiXCR, one entry per CDR3 protein. This sample has some 57,000 distinct CDR3 sequences, with around 3.5% found just once. Sequencing was done on a sample of PBMCs. These TCRs come from a man in his sixties with multiple sclerosis.

This clonotype has ten or more counts. This chain links TRBV20-1 with TRBJ1-2; maybe TRBD1 (5 bases). The CDR3 totals 15 residues. V was trimmed by 3 bases and J by 1 base, leaving 15 bases between them. Germline loops: CDR1 DFQATT, CDR2 SNEGSKA (reference sequence). CDR3 residues: CSASPQGEGNYGYTF. CDR3 in DNA: TGCAGTGCTAGTCCCCAGGGTGAGGGTAACTATGGCTACACCTTC.

A note on this clonotype: The junction does not match germline at one end; this may be a read error. This sequence joins TRBV20-1 and TRBJ1-5; a weak D match, TRBD1 (6 bases). Germline V gene data show CDR1 as DFQATT and CDR2 as SNEGSKA (reference sequence). This CDR3 has 14 residues. CDR3: CSARGGGGNKTQNF. The DNA for the CDR3 is TGCAGTGCTAGAGGAGGGGGAGGCAATAAGACCCAGAATTTT.